This T cell receptor beta chain was found in a study of T cells expressing NK-cell markers. CDR1 SGHTA and CDR2 FQGNSA come from the germline V gene. The CDR3 extends over 16 amino acids. General observations from the study: Uncertainty persisted over the HCMV specificity of expanded NKG2C+ T cell clones. The study found these clonotypes also leading the CD3+CD56-NKG2C+ fraction in a few donors.

About this clonotype: What it binds is unknown.

5'RACE template switching with UMIs produced the TCR beta cDNA. TCRdb reprocessed the 5' RACE reads, keeping one entry per CDR3 protein, no DNA. The sample data list 200,000 to 300,000 distinct CDR3 sequences. The rearrangement links TRBV7-2 to TRBJ2-7; TCRdb's D call, TRBD2, is unchecked because there is no DNA. This clonotype was obtained from a woman aged 18 to 69 in good health. Sequencing was done on a sample of blood T cells: a sorted CD56 or NKG2C T cell subset, CD4+ or CD8+ T cells, or bulk PBMC T cells (not recorded which). CDR3 loop: CASSFAGTSASYEQYF.